Included here is one T cell receptor beta chain sequence, with context. Its antigen is not identified. Time point: recipient sample about 28 days before transplant, after cytoreduction. The record originates from a study of T cell clonotyping in hematopoietic cell transplantation. The V segment lost 2 bases and the J segment 6 bases; nucleotides outside the gene matches: 4. This CDR3 spans 14 amino acids. CDR1 is MNHEY and CDR2 is SVGAGI in the germline V gene. The data were produced by immunoSEQ multiplex PCR, yet TCRdb's version contains in-frame clones alone and is incomplete. The data contain tens of thousands of clones, about 96% of them singletons. Notes on the study in general: Without cell sorting, CD4 versus CD8 contributions remain unresolved. Broader posttransplant TCR repertoire diversity was predicted by graft donor and pretransplant recipient Inverse Simpson Index values. Few recipient clonotypes overlapped donors; over 95% were de novo at given depth. After transplant, recipient diversity fell while pathologically expanded clonotypes grew through day 180.

The sequence came from a woman in her fifties or sixties with acute myeloid leukemia. Some clones in this sample may be carry-over from other donors' samples. Here the sequenced sample was peripheral blood mononuclear cells, taken before stem cell transplant. This chain connects TRBV6-5 to TRBJ2-7, with 10 nucleotides matching TRBD2. As DNA, the CDR3 is TGTGCCAGCAGTTACGCAGCGGGGGGGCCCGAGCAGTACTTC. Encoded protein: CASSYAAGGPEQYF.